The 21 T cell receptor beta chains presented below share a single source sample, sequenced in a study of blood T cell repertoires in COVID-19. The protocol was immunoSEQ multiplex PCR, while the TCRdb copy is restricted to in-frame clones and leaves out a portion. The sample has just over 650,000 clones; 75% to 90% are singletons. The specimen sequenced was peripheral blood. Source of these receptors: a young woman with acute or convalescent COVID-19.

Written as DNA, the CDR3 is TGTGCCAGCTCACCTCGTGCACAGACTAATAATTCACCCCTCCACTTT. It codes for CASSPRAQTNNSPLHF. The chain employs TRBV18 and TRBJ1-6, with no clear D. This CDR3 region has 16 residues. Germline CDR1 KGHSH, CDR2 LQKENI. The germline V and J ends were trimmed by 3 bases and 5 bases, with 14 bases remaining between them.

V is TRBV6-1 and J is TRBJ2-2; 7 positions match TRBD2. Trimming removed 4 bases from V and 2 bases from J; junction bases left unmatched: 7. In germline, CDR1 is MNHNS, CDR2 SASEGT. This CDR3 is built from 16 residues. The CDR3 protein is CASSAISGYNTGELFF. DNA of the CDR3: TGTGCCAGCAGTGCCATTAGCGGGTATAACACCGGGGAGCTGTTTTTT.

This clone showed up just once. The V call is TRBV6-6, the J call TRBJ2-2, with 10 bases identical to TRBD1. Trimming removed 5 bases from V and 3 bases from J; junction bases left unmatched: 12. The CDR3 spans 18 residues. Looked up from germline, CDR1 is MNHNY and CDR2 is SVGAGI (reference sequence). DNA for the CDR3: TGTGCCAGCAGTCCTAGAATTACCGGGACAGGGGACACCGGGGAGCTGTTTTTT. This encodes CASSPRITGTGDTGELFF.

This chain uses TRBV2 with TRBJ1-1, with D possibly matching TRBD1 (5 bases). In germline, CDR1 is SNHLY, CDR2 FYNNEI. The CDR3 loop spans 14 amino acids. The V end lost 7 bases, the J end lost 0 bases, and 12 bases lay between the germline ends. The CDR3 loop is CASIYGHLNTEAFF. In DNA form, the CDR3 reads TGTGCCAGCATTTACGGACACCTGAACACTGAAGCTTTCTTT. The entire variable domain, with the rest obtained from reference TRBV2 and TRBJ1-1, is as follows: EPEVTQTPSHQVTQMGQEVILRCVPISNHLYFYWYRQILGQKVEFLVSFYNNEISEKSEIFDDQFSVERPDGSNFTLKIRSTKLEDSAMYFCASIYGHLNTEAFFGQGTRLTVV.

The genes are TRBV28 and TRBJ2-7; TRBD1 matches at 12 bases. J gave up 6 bases and V 5 bases, and 11 bases lay outside the gene matches. This CDR3 is 16 amino acids long. Germline V gene data show CDR1 as MDHEN and CDR2 as SYDVKM. The CDR3 loop is CASSPAVGTGGGEQYF. The CDR3 DNA reads as TGTGCCAGCAGTCCAGCAGTCGGGACAGGGGGCGGCGAGCAGTACTTC. The variable domain in full, with the rest retrieved from reference TRBV28 and TRBJ2-7, is DVKVTQSSRYLVKRTGEKVFLECVQDMDHENMFWYRQDPGLGLRLIYFSYDVKMKEKGDIPEGYSVSREKKERFSLILESASTNQTSMYLCASSPAVGTGGGEQYFGPGTRLTVT.

The chain is built from TRBV3-1 (or the pseudogene TRBV3-2) and TRBJ1-2; D possibly corresponds to TRBD1 (5 bases). The CDR3 length is 14 residues. The germline V gene has CDR1 LGHDT and CDR2 YNNKEL (reference sequence). V was pared by 4 bases and J by 4 bases, with 13 bases between. DNA for the CDR3: TGTGCCAGCAGCCCCCGTGGGGCAAGCTATGGCTACACCTTC. Its protein product is CASSPRGASYGYTF.

The genes are TRBV7-9 and TRBJ1-3, with D perhaps TRBD1 (5 bases). Germline values: CDR1 SEHNR, CDR2 FQNEAQ (reference sequence). Trimming left V 5 bases short and J 2 bases short, with 16 bases between. The CDR3 extends over 16 amino acids. In DNA, the CDR3 is TGTGCCAGCAGCCAAGTTAGGGGTTCGGCTGGAAACACCATATATTTT. This sequence encodes CASSQVRGSAGNTIYF.

CDR3 sequence: CASSLGLNTDTQYF. The CDR3 DNA reads as TGTGCCAGCAGCTTAGGACTAAACACAGATACGCAGTATTTT. The V call is TRBV7-6, the J call TRBJ2-3; maybe TRBD2 (5 bases). In germline, CDR1 is SGHVS, CDR2 FNYEAQ. Trimming removed 1 base at V and 2 bases at J, with 7 bases between. The CDR3 is 14 amino acids.

The J gene is TRBJ1-1, the V gene TRBV6-4, with a weak D call TRBD1 (6 bases). The V end lost 5 bases, the J end lost 5 bases, and 15 bases lay between the germline ends. Germline CDR1 MRHNA, CDR2 SNTAGT. The CDR3 runs to 14 residues. CDR3 region: CASSPRGGRTEAFF. CDR3 nucleotide sequence: TGTGCCAGCAGTCCTAGGGGGGGGAGAACTGAAGCTTTCTTT.

The V call is TRBV4-1, the J call TRBJ2-1; tentative D call: TRBD2 (6 bases). Trimming took 0 bases from V and 7 from J, leaving 16 bases between them. Looked up from germline, CDR1 is MGHRA and CDR2 is YSYEKL. The length of the CDR3 is 16 residues. In DNA, the CDR3 is TGCGCCAGCAGCCAAGATCGGGGGTTCGGCTCGAATGAGCAGTTCTTC. Its protein product is CASSQDRGFGSNEQFF.

CDR3 in DNA: TGTGCCAGCAGCTTATATTCAGTTCTCTACAATGAGCAGTTCTTC. Encoded protein: CASSLYSVLYNEQFF. V gene TRBV7-3 combines with J gene TRBJ2-1; no clear D gene. The CDR3 spans 15 residues. V was trimmed by 2 bases and J by 3 bases, leaving 11 bases between them. CDR1 and CDR2 (germline): SGHTA, FQGTGA.

CDR3 DNA: TGCGCCAGCACGGACAGGGTCACAGATACGCAGTATTTT. Translated: CASTDRVTDTQYF. The chain uses TRBV23-1 and TRBJ2-3; the match to TRBD1 covers 8 bases. TRBV23-1 counts as an open reading frame of uncertain function. The CDR3 extends over 13 amino acids. Trimming cost V 7 bases and J 2 bases; bases outside gene matches: 2.

The chain carries TRBV25-1 and TRBJ2-4, with 7 bases that match TRBD2. With 6 bases clipped from V and 0 bases from J, the junction kept 8 bases outside the gene matches. CDR3 length: 16 amino acids. Germline assignment: CDR1 MGHDK and CDR2 SYGVNS. This chain's CDR3 is CASSFSGSIAKNIQYF. The CDR3 DNA sequence: TGTGCCAGCAGCTTTAGCGGGTCTATAGCCAAAAACATTCAGTACTTC.

The rearrangement joins TRBV4-1 to TRBJ1-2; TRBD1 might be the D (6 bases). V lost 4 bases and J lost 4, with 10 bases in between. The CDR3 covers 13 residues. CDR1 MGHRA and CDR2 YSYEKL come from the germline V gene. Written as DNA, the CDR3 is TGCGCCAGCAGCCTTACGACAGGCTATGGCTACACCTTC. Encoded protein: CASSLTTGYGYTF.

This clone was counted once. V is TRBV7-9 and J is TRBJ2-6; no clear D gene. Germline-derived CDR1 and CDR2 are SEHNR and FQNEAQ (reference sequence). With 5 bases removed from V and 2 bases from J, the gap between germline ends came to 10 bases. The CDR3 contains 15 residues. The CDR3 region has the DNA TGTGCCAGCAGCCCCCCCAGGACTGGGGCCAACGTCCTGACTTTC. Protein product: CASSPPRTGANVLTF.

V usage is TRBV2 and J usage is TRBJ1-6; TRBD1 aligns across 8 bases. Germline CDR1 is SNHLY and CDR2 is FYNNEI. V shed 7 bases and J 7 bases; nucleotides not matched to a gene: 6. CDR3 length equals 14 residues. CDR3 region: CASTETGVNSPLHF. In DNA, the CDR3 is TGTGCCAGCACCGAGACAGGGGTCAATTCACCCCTCCACTTT.

CDR3 sequence (DNA): TGTGCCAGCAGCCAAGAGGCAGCGGGATATAGCACAGATACGCAGTATTTT. This sequence encodes CASSQEAAGYSTDTQYF. The J gene is TRBJ2-3, the V gene TRBV3-1 (or the pseudogene TRBV3-2); 7 bases are shared with TRBD2. The V segment lost 0 bases and the J segment 0 bases; nucleotides outside the gene matches: 6. Looked up from germline, CDR1 is LGHDT and CDR2 is YNNKEL (reference sequence). This CDR3 has 17 residues.

DNA for the CDR3: TGTGCCAGTAGCCCTCGGACAGCTAGTCCCAGGGGCTACACCTTC. It yields the protein CASSPRTASPRGYTF. The chain recombines TRBV19 with TRBJ1-2; the D gene is possibly TRBD1 (6 bases). Germline CDR1 is LNHDA and CDR2 is SQIVND (reference sequence). The CDR3 runs 15 residues. Trimming pared 6 bases from V and 8 bases from J, leaving 22 bases between.

The rearrangement uses TRBV19 and TRBJ1-5, with D unclear. V was pared by 7 bases and J by 5 bases, with 12 bases between. This CDR3 is 13 amino acids long. The germline V gene encodes CDR1 LNHDA and CDR2 SQIVND (reference sequence). Here the CDR3 reads CASTVRGYQPQHF. The CDR3 DNA follows: TGTGCCAGTACGGTTCGGGGATATCAGCCCCAGCATTTT.

The chain couples TRBV6-5 to TRBJ1-5; 10 nucleotides line up with TRBD1. The CDR3 spans 15 residues. Germline V gene lookup returns CDR1 MNHEY and CDR2 SVGAGI. V lost 6 bases to trimming and J lost 2 bases; unmatched junction nucleotides: 4. As DNA, the CDR3 is TGTGCCAGCAGAACCGGGACAGGGGGCAATCAGCCCCAGCATTTT. Translation gives CASRTGTGGNQPQHF.

This clone was picked up a small number of times. The J gene is TRBJ2-1, the V gene TRBV9; 9 bases fit TRBD2. Looked up from germline, CDR1 is SGDLS and CDR2 is YYNGEE. J was trimmed by 1 base and V by 0 bases; bases with no gene match: 5. This CDR3 contains 17 residues. Here the CDR3 DNA reads TGTGCCAGCAGCGTAGCTCCTAGCGGGGATTCCTACAATGAGCAGTTCTTC. As protein: CASSVAPSGDSYNEQFF. Based on the CDR3 plus reference TRBV9 and TRBJ2-1, the full variable domain is DSGVTQTPKHLITATGQRVTLRCSPRSGDLSVYWYQQSLDQGLQFLIQYYNGEERAKGNILERFSAQQFPDLHSELNLSSLELGDSALYFCASSVAPSGDSYNEQFFGPGTRLTVL.